Listed here are 18 T cell receptor beta chains from one sample, sequenced in a study of early T cells in non-severe SARS-CoV-2 infection. TCRdb reanalysed the 5' RACE reads using MiXCR and keeps one entry per CDR3 protein. The sample comprises around 37,000 distinct CDR3 sequences, over 8.5% of which are singletons, and approximately 12% rests with the top ten. Material: whole blood. The receptors were gathered from an adult who was a healthcare worker with PCR-confirmed SARS-CoV-2 infection or an uninfected control (not recorded which).

The CDR3 bases are TGTGCCATCAGCCGGGACGGGAATCAGCCCCAGCATTTT. It encodes CAISRDGNQPQHF. The chain recombines TRBV10-3 with TRBJ1-5, with D perhaps matching TRBD1 (5 bases). CDR3 length: 13 amino acids. Looked up from germline, CDR1 is ENHRY and CDR2 is SYGVKD. Between the trimmed V and J ends, which lost 6 bases and 4 bases, there was a span of 10 bases.

This clonotype has a handful of counts. The chain joins TRBV24-1 to TRBJ2-3; 9 positions agree with TRBD2. CDR3 length equals 17 residues. Germline CDR1 KGHDR, CDR2 SFDVKD. Trimming cost V 3 bases and J 3 bases; bases outside gene matches: 9. The CDR3 loop reads CATSDLPPGLATDTQYF. Here the CDR3 DNA reads TGTGCCACCAGTGATCTACCTCCGGGACTAGCTACAGATACGCAGTATTTT.

In its sample, this clonotype was seen a few times. The chain links TRBV28 to TRBJ2-1, with a possible D match to TRBD2 (5 bases). The V gene's germline CDR1 is MDHEN and CDR2 SYDVKM. Trimming left V 8 bases short and J 0 bases short, with 17 bases between. CDR3 length equals 16 residues. DNA for the CDR3: TGTGCCAGCCCGCCGCGTGGGAGCAGCTCCTACAATGAGCAGTTCTTC. Translated, it gives CASPPRGSSSYNEQFF. Variable domain in full (rest from reference TRBV28 and TRBJ2-1): DVKVTQSSRYLVKRTGEKVFLECVQDMDHENMFWYRQDPGLGLRLIYFSYDVKMKEKGDIPEGYSVSREKKERFSLILESASTNQTSMYLCASPPRGSSSYNEQFFGPGTRLTVL.

There are many counts of this clonotype. The V and J genes are TRBV28 and TRBJ2-6; 7 bases agree with TRBD1. The CDR3 loop spans 16 amino acids. The V gene's germline CDR1 is MDHEN and CDR2 SYDVKM. V gave up 4 bases and J gave up 0 bases; unmatched junction bases: 3. The DNA of the CDR3 is TGTGCCAGCAGTTGGGGACAGCTCTCTGGGGCCAACGTCCTGACTTTC. This sequence encodes CASSWGQLSGANVLTF.

This clonotype was observed at least ten times. This rearrangement joins TRBV5-1 to TRBJ2-1, with 8 bases fitting TRBD1. Germline-derived CDR1 and CDR2 are SGHRS and YFSETQ. The CDR3 has 15 residues. The trim removed 0 bases at V and 12 bases at J, leaving 11 bases unmatched. As DNA, the CDR3 is TGCGCCAGCAGCTTGGACAGGACAGGGCTTTTACGGCAGTTCTTC. It translates to CASSLDRTGLLRQFF.

The CDR3 bases are TGTGCCAGCAGTTACCAAGTAATGTTAGATCAGCCCCAGCATTTT. Translation: CASSYQVMLDQPQHF. The chain carries TRBV6-2 or TRBV6-3 and TRBJ1-5; no firm D call. Deletions cut 2 bases from V and 5 bases from J, with 13 bases between. The CDR3 has 15 amino acids. CDR1 is MNHEY, CDR2 SVGEGT, per germline.

As to this clonotype: It may be a read error: a sequence one base away is much more abundant. V and J are TRBV6-5 and TRBJ2-7; D tentatively reads TRBD1 or TRBD2 (5 bases each). This CDR3 has 15 amino acids. The V end lost 5 bases, the J end lost 0 bases, and 14 bases lay between the germline ends. Germline assignment: CDR1 MNHEY and CDR2 SVGAGI. The CDR3 DNA reads as TGTGCCAGCAGTCACGGCTGGGGGAGCTCCTACGAGCAGTACTTC. It yields the protein CASSHGWGSSYEQYF.

This clonotype was counted at least ten times. This chain uses TRBV11-2 with TRBJ2-4; D is possibly TRBD1 or TRBD2 (5 bases each). Germline V gene data show CDR1 as SGHAT and CDR2 as FQNNGV. The CDR3 extends over 16 amino acids. The V and J ends lost 4 bases and 0 bases respectively, with 13 bases between them. The CDR3 is CASSSEGLLAKNIQYF. The CDR3 DNA follows: TGTGCCAGCAGCTCAGAGGGGTTACTAGCCAAAAACATTCAGTACTTC.

This clonotype showed up many times. This chain links TRBV7-2 with TRBJ1-4, with D uncertain. The CDR3 is made up of 14 amino acids. Per the germline V gene, CDR1 is SGHTA and CDR2 is FQGNSA. The ends were cut back, 4 bases at V and 3 bases at J, with 9 bases in the middle. CDR3 sequence reads: CASSWASANEKLFF. DNA of the CDR3: TGTGCCAGCAGCTGGGCGTCGGCTAATGAAAAACTGTTTTTT. Together with reference TRBV7-2 and TRBJ1-4, the CDR3 gives the full variable domain: GAGVSQSPSNKVTEKGKDVELRCDPISGHTALYWYRQSLGQGLEFLIYFQGNSAPDKSGLPSDRFSAERTGGSVSTLTIQRTQQEDSAVYLCASSWASANEKLFFGSGTQLSVL.

This clonotype was observed a single time. The rearrangement uses TRBV2 and TRBJ2-3; D not resolved. The V gene's germline CDR1 is SNHLY and CDR2 FYNNEI. V shed 6 bases and J shed 13 bases, with 11 bases lying between them. The CDR3 contains 10 residues. For the CDR3, the DNA is TGTGCCAGCAGGGTCATCGGCGAGTATTTT. This gives the protein CASRVIGEYF. The whole variable domain, filled in from reference TRBV2 and TRBJ2-3, reads EPEVTQTPSHQVTQMGQEVILRCVPISNHLYFYWYRQILGQKVEFLVSFYNNEISEKSEIFDDQFSVERPDGSNFTLKIRSTKLEDSAMYFCASRVIGEYFGPGTRLTVL.

The J gene is TRBJ1-1, the V gene TRBV7-9; tentatively, D is TRBD1 (5 bases). The CDR3 consists of 14 residues. Germline-derived CDR1 and CDR2 are SEHNR and FQNEAQ (reference sequence). V lost 4 bases to trimming and J lost 8 bases, with 17 bases between them. CDR3 protein: CASSYPPTGPEAFF. The DNA for the CDR3 is TGTGCCAGCAGCTATCCACCTACGGGACCCGAAGCTTTCTTT.

This clonotype was seen a handful of times. The rearrangement joins TRBV29-1 to TRBJ2-7; D not resolved. The CDR3 has 14 amino acids. From germline, CDR1 is SQVTM and CDR2 ANQGSEA. V lost 0 bases and J lost 2, with 11 bases in between. The CDR3 region has the DNA TGCAGCGTTGAAGATAAGGGCAAGCCCTACGAGCAGTACTTC. The encoded protein is CSVEDKGKPYEQYF.

This chain links TRBV6-2 or TRBV6-3 with TRBJ2-3; the D gene is possibly TRBD2 (5 bases). Looked up from germline, CDR1 is MNHEY and CDR2 is SVGEGT. The CDR3 is 14 amino acids. Trimming shortened V by 1 base and J by 4 bases, and 9 bases separated the two germline ends. CDR3 region: CASSYWRVPDTQYF. The CDR3 DNA is TGTGCCAGCAGTTACTGGCGGGTGCCAGATACGCAGTATTTT.

The V gene is TRBV3-2, the J gene TRBJ2-1. TRBV3-2 is shown as a pseudogene. This CDR3 is 12 amino acids long. In DNA, the CDR3 is TGTGCCAGCAGCCAGAGCAGGACTGAGCAGTTCTTC. Encoded protein: CASSQSRTEQFF.

There are many counts of this clonotype. This chain joins TRBV20-1 and TRBJ1-5, with D unresolved. CDR3 length equals 16 residues. V shed 0 bases and J shed 3 bases, with 15 bases lying between them. The germline V gene encodes CDR1 DFQATT and CDR2 SNEGSKA (reference sequence). As DNA, the CDR3 is TGCAGTGCTAGAGATAGCGGAGTCGCCGTCAATCAGCCCCAGCATTTT. It codes for CSARDSGVAVNQPQHF.

This clonotype has a count of ten or more. The chain employs TRBV7-9 and TRBJ2-2; D may be TRBD2 (6 bases). The CDR3 consists of 16 residues. From germline, CDR1 is SEHNR and CDR2 FQNEAQ (reference sequence). Trimming removed 5 bases at V and 5 bases at J, with 18 bases between. The CDR3 coding sequence is TGTGCCAGCAGCCTACCCGGGACTCCGGGGACCGGGGAGCTGTTTTTT. Protein product: CASSLPGTPGTGELFF.

This clonotype was counted between two and nine times. The CDR3 is CASSLLGTEAYEQYF. CDR3 DNA: TGCGCCAGCAGCTTGCTTGGGACGGAAGCCTACGAGCAGTACTTC. This sequence joins TRBV5-1 and TRBJ2-7, with D perhaps assigned TRBD1 or TRBD2 (5 bases each). V was trimmed by 1 base and J by 2 bases, leaving 13 bases between them. Germline assignment: CDR1 SGHRS and CDR2 YFSETQ. This CDR3 is 15 amino acids long.

This CDR3 reads CSARTGNDYGYTF. DNA of the CDR3: TGCAGTGCAAGGACAGGAAACGACTATGGCTACACCTTC. The chain couples TRBV20-1 to TRBJ1-2; 7 bases line up with TRBD1. The CDR3 is 13 amino acids. Trimming at V came to 6 bases and at J to 3 bases, leaving 7 bases not matched to a gene. The germline gives CDR1 DFQATT, CDR2 SNEGSKA (reference sequence).